These 18 T cell receptor beta chains originate from one sample sequenced in a study of T cell clusters in autoimmune cytopenias. TRB was amplified from 250 ng of peripheral blood genomic DNA per sample. Multiplex touch-down PCR amplified TRB using TRB-A and TRB-B pools in one tube. TCRdb reprocessed the multiplex PCR reads and reports one entry per CDR3 protein, with no DNA. Recorded for this sample: more than 12,000 distinct CDR3 sequences. This same sample was also taken into another study, of T cell repertoires in aging, cancer and after chemotherapy.

Sample: peripheral blood. The receptors originated from a human donor in good health.

The chain uses TRBV6-1 and TRBJ2-7; there is no DNA to check the TCRdb D call of TRBD1. The CDR3 covers 13 residues. Per germline, CDR1 MNHNS and CDR2 SASEGT. This CDR3 is CASSQTGVYEQYF.

The rearrangement joins TRBV4-3 to TRBJ2-6; TCRdb outputs TRBD2, but without DNA this stays unchecked. The CDR3 runs to 16 residues. Germline lookup yields CDR1 LGHNA and CDR2 YSLEER. CDR3: CASSLAGATGANVLTF.

The chain recombines TRBV11-2 with TRBJ2-7. CDR3 size: 15 residues. CDR1 and CDR2 (germline): SGHAT, FQNNGV. The CDR3 is CASSLSSDRSYEQYF.

J is TRBJ1-1 and V is TRBV6-6. The germline gives CDR1 MNHNY, CDR2 SVGAGI (reference sequence). The CDR3 has 11 residues. Here the CDR3 reads CASRVNTEAFF.

This sequence joins TRBV29-1 and TRBJ1-1; the TCRdb call, TRBD1, lacks DNA for checking. CDR3 length: 13 amino acids. Germline loops: CDR1 SQVTM, CDR2 ANQGSEA. The CDR3 loop is CSGTDRPRDLAFF.

The chain joins TRBV19 to TRBJ2-4; the D gene TCRdb calls, TRBD1, cannot be checked with no DNA. Germline CDR1 LNHDA, CDR2 SQIVND (reference sequence). The CDR3 extends over 16 amino acids. CDR3 sequence: CASSIVGERAKNIQYF.

Judged by frequency, this clonotype is medium-sized. V usage is TRBV27 and J usage is TRBJ2-6. The CDR3 is made up of 15 amino acids. Germline V gene lookup returns CDR1 MNHEY and CDR2 SMNVEV (reference sequence). The CDR3 sequence is CASSLWSVGANVLTF.

The rearrangement joins TRBV5-5 to TRBJ2-1; TCRdb's D call of TRBD2 is untestable without DNA. This CDR3 has 16 amino acids. Germline V gene sequence: CDR1 SGHKS, CDR2 YYEKEE (reference sequence). This CDR3 reads CASSLEGGNWVMEQFF.

This chain uses TRBV19 with TRBJ2-4; the TCRdb D gene call, TRBD1, has no DNA to confirm it. There are 13 residues in the CDR3. Germline CDR1 LNHDA, CDR2 SQIVND (reference sequence). The CDR3 reads CASSITGGNIQYF.

The rearrangement uses TRBV6-4 and TRBJ1-3. This CDR3 contains 13 residues. Germline CDR1 is MRHNA and CDR2 is SNTAGT. The chain's CDR3 is CASRFSGPHELYF.

This chain links TRBV19 with TRBJ2-1; the TCRdb D gene call, TRBD2, has no DNA to confirm it. Germline lookup yields CDR1 LNHDA and CDR2 SQIVND (reference sequence). CDR3 size: 13 residues. The CDR3 sequence: CASSPTSGNEQFF.

V usage is TRBV5-7 and J usage is TRBJ2-5; TCRdb names TRBD1, which stays unverified in the absence of DNA. TRBV5-7 falls under the ORF class, with uncertain function. The CDR3 runs to 16 residues. The CDR3 is CASSLVKGQNQETQYF.

V is TRBV6-1 and J is TRBJ1-4; lacking DNA, the TRBD1 call made by TCRdb goes unchecked. The germline CDR1 and CDR2 sequences are MNHNS and SASEGT. This CDR3 has 17 residues. The CDR3: CASGGGQPRATNEKLFF.

The chain recombines TRBV7-6 with TRBJ2-5; with no DNA, the TCRdb D assignment of TRBD2 cannot be verified. Germline V gene lookup returns CDR1 SGHVS and CDR2 FNYEAQ. This CDR3 has 15 residues. The CDR3 reads CASSPQTSGSETQYF.

The rearrangement joins TRBV6-5 to TRBJ2-7. Germline lookup yields CDR1 MNHEY and CDR2 SVGAGI. The CDR3 contains 16 residues. The CDR3: CASSYSGLRHSYEQYF.

The chain links TRBV13 to TRBJ2-7; lacking DNA, the TRBD1 call made by TCRdb goes unchecked. Germline CDR1 is PRHDT and CDR2 is FYEKMQ (reference sequence). CDR3 length: 13 residues. The CDR3 loop reads CASSYGGSYEQYF.

This chain uses TRBV12-3 or TRBV12-4 with TRBJ1-1. The CDR3 loop spans 13 amino acids. CDR3 sequence reads: CASSLTEWAEAFF.

The V gene is TRBV18, the J gene TRBJ2-1; absent DNA, TCRdb's TRBD2 call cannot be checked. Germline CDR1 KGHSH, CDR2 LQKENI. The CDR3 is 16 residues long. The CDR3 reads CASSLGPGLDGGEQFF.